The 13 T cell receptor beta chains below were found in one sample sequenced in a study of cytomegalovirus exposure and HLA in healthy donors. PCR employed 60 Vbeta and 13 Jbeta primers. Profiled with immunoSEQ multiplex PCR; TCRdb holds only in-frame clones, not every one. The sample carries over 150,000 clones, roughly 81% recorded once. The specimen was PBMCs. The receptors derive from a woman aged 25 to 39 in good health and CMV-seropositive.

The chain recombines TRBV5-1 with TRBJ1-2; D is possibly TRBD1 (5 bases). V dropped 0 bases and J dropped 4 bases, with 10 bases sitting between them. The V gene's germline CDR1 is SGHRS and CDR2 YFSETQ. CDR3 length: 14 amino acids. CDR3 sequence: CASSLETGSYGYTF. The CDR3 nucleotides are TGCGCCAGCAGCTTGGAAACAGGTTCCTATGGCTACACCTTC.

J is TRBJ2-7 and V is TRBV19, with TRBD1 matching over 9 bases. The V gene end was trimmed by 10 bases and the J gene end by 3 bases; junction bases not matched to a gene: 4. Per the germline V gene, CDR1 is LNHDA and CDR2 is SQIVND (reference sequence). There are 12 residues in the CDR3. CDR3 residues: CATGQGYYEQYF. Here the CDR3 DNA reads TGTGCCACGGGACAGGGATACTACGAGCAGTACTTC.

The V and J genes are TRBV7-2 and TRBJ2-5, with 14 bases fitting TRBD2. V lost 5 bases to trimming and J lost 5 bases; unmatched junction nucleotides: 13. This CDR3 has 18 amino acids. Germline V gene sequence: CDR1 SGHTA, CDR2 FQGNSA. CDR3 bases: TGTGCCAGCAGCCGGGGTAGGACTAGCGGGAGGTTGGGGGAGACCCAGTACTTC. It yields the protein CASSRGRTSGRLGETQYF.

This clone has just one count. The chain carries TRBV19 and TRBJ1-5; D is ambiguous. Germline CDR1 reads LNHDA; CDR2 reads SQIVND (reference sequence). The V end was cut by 5 bases, the J end by 0 bases, with 17 bases between. This CDR3 region has 17 residues. DNA of the CDR3: TGTGCCAGTAGTCCCGGAGAGAGGGAATATAGCAATCAGCCCCAGCATTTT. Protein product: CASSPGEREYSNQPQHF.

The chain is built from TRBV2 and TRBJ1-5; TRBD1 matches 7 bases. The germline gives CDR1 SNHLY, CDR2 FYNNEI. This CDR3 has 13 residues. CDR3 sequence: CVTGENSNQPQHF. CDR3 DNA sequence: TGTGTAACAGGGGAGAATAGCAATCAGCCCCAGCATTTT.

The chain has TRBV4-1 and TRBJ2-1; a possible D gene is TRBD2 (5 bases). Trimming cost V 1 base and J 1 base, with 11 bases left between them. CDR3 size: 16 residues. CDR1 is MGHRA and CDR2 is YSYEKL in the germline V gene. DNA of the CDR3: TGCGCCAGCAGCCAAGTGGACTTGATATCCTACAATGAGCAGTTCTTC. Translating it yields CASSQVDLISYNEQFF.

The gene calls are TRBV5-1 and TRBJ2-5, with TRBD1 matching 8 bases. Gene TRBJ2-7 matches the end of the DNA better, so the J call may be wrong. This CDR3 is 13 amino acids long. The V gene's germline CDR1 is SGHRS and CDR2 YFSETQ. This chain's CDR3 is CASRRQGQDEQYF. For the CDR3, the DNA is TGCGCCAGCAGAAGACAGGGGCAGGACGAGCAGTACTTC.

A single count supports this clone. This sequence joins TRBV5-1 and TRBJ1-2; D is unresolved. The CDR3 extends over 15 amino acids. Germline V gives CDR1 SGHRS, CDR2 YFSETQ. V lost 1 base to trimming and J lost 2 bases, with 12 bases between them. The CDR3 region is CASSLSGGINYGYTF. The CDR3 nucleotides are TGCGCCAGCAGCTTGTCCGGAGGGATCAACTATGGCTACACCTTC.

The chain is built from TRBV27 and TRBJ1-1, with 11 bases fitting TRBD1. The CDR3 extends over 15 amino acids. The V segment lost 2 bases and the J segment 4 bases; nucleotides outside the gene matches: 3. Germline V gene sequence: CDR1 MNHEY, CDR2 SMNVEV (reference sequence). The CDR3 here is CASSLGTGGCTEAFF. The CDR3 bases are TGTGCCAGCAGTTTAGGGACAGGGGGGTGCACTGAAGCTTTCTTT.

The V and J genes are TRBV2 and TRBJ2-1, with 13 bases aligning to TRBD2. The germline V gene encodes CDR1 SNHLY and CDR2 FYNNEI. V dropped 6 bases and J dropped 10; count of bases not matched to a gene: 9. The CDR3 is 15 amino acids. The CDR3, as DNA: TGTGCCAGCAGCGATGGACTAGCGGGAGTAGGAGAGCAGTTCTTC. Residues: CASSDGLAGVGEQFF.

This clone was picked up a small number of times. The rearrangement links TRBV28 to TRBJ1-1; D call uncertain. V lost 6 bases and J 0 bases, leaving 11 bases between the germline ends. CDR3 length: 14 residues. Germline-derived CDR1 and CDR2 are MDHEN and SYDVKM. DNA of the CDR3: TGTGCCAGCAGCCTCAGAGGAATGAACACTGAAGCTTTCTTT. Protein sequence: CASSLRGMNTEAFF.

V is TRBV5-1 and J is TRBJ2-2; TRBD2 agrees at 15 bases. Germline CDR1 reads SGHRS; CDR2 reads YFSETQ. With V trimmed by 4 bases and J by 2 bases, 9 bases remained unmatched. The CDR3 has 19 residues. The CDR3: CASSGLWTSGRANTGELFF. DNA of the CDR3: TGCGCCAGCAGCGGGCTGTGGACTAGCGGGAGGGCTAACACCGGGGAGCTGTTTTTT.

The genes are TRBV11-2 and TRBJ1-1, with a possible D match to TRBD1 (5 bases). Trimming removed 5 bases from V and 7 bases from J, with 14 bases in between. The CDR3 length is 13 residues. Germline CDR1 reads SGHAT; CDR2 reads FQNNGV. For the CDR3, the DNA is TGTGCCAGCAGCCTTTACCGGGACTATGAAGCTTTCTTT. It is translated as CASSLYRDYEAFF.